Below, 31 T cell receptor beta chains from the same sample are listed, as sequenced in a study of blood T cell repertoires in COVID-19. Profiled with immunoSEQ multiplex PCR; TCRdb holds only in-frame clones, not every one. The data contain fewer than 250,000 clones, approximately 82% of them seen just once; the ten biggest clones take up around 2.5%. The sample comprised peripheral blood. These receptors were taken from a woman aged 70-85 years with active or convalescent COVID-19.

CDR3 amino acids: CSAATASEAFF. The CDR3 region has the DNA TGCAGTGCGGCGACAGCCTCTGAAGCTTTCTTT. This chain joins TRBV20-1 and TRBJ1-1; D possibly corresponds to TRBD1 (5 bases). Trimming cost V 6 bases and J 6 bases, with 11 bases left between them. There are 11 residues in the CDR3. From germline, CDR1 is DFQATT and CDR2 SNEGSKA (reference sequence).

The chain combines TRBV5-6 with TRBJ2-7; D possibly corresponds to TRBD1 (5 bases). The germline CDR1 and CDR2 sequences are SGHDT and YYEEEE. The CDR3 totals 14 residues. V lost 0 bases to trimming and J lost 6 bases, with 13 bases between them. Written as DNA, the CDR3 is TGTGCCAGCAGCTTGGTAGTAGGGGTAGGCGAGCAGTACTTC. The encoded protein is CASSLVVGVGEQYF.

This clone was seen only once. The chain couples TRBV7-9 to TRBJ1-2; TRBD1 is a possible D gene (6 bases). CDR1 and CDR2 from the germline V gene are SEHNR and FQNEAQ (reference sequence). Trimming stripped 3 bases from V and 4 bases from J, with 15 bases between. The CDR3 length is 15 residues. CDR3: CASSFQGLGSYGYTF. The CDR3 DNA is TGTGCCAGCAGCTTCCAGGGGCTGGGCAGCTATGGCTACACCTTC.

The CDR3 DNA follows: TGTGCCAGCAGCTCGACTAGCGGGGGGGGTACGCAGTATTTT. Its protein is CASSSTSGGGTQYF. This sequence joins TRBV7-2 and TRBJ2-3; 14 nucleotides match TRBD2. This CDR3 spans 14 amino acids. With 4 bases clipped from V and 8 bases from J, the junction kept 2 bases outside the gene matches. Germline-derived CDR1 and CDR2 are SGHTA and FQGNSA.

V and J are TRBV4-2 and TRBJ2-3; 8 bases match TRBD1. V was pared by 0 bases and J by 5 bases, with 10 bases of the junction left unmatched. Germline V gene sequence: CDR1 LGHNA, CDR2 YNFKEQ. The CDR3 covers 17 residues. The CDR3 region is CASSQEGTTGVKDTQYF. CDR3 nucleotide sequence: TGTGCCAGCAGCCAAGAGGGGACGACAGGGGTAAAAGATACGCAGTATTTT.

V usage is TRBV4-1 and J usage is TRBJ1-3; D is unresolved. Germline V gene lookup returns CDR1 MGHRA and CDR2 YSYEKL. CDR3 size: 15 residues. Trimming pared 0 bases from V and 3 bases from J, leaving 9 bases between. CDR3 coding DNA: TGCGCCAGCAGCCAAGATAGCGGGGTTGGAAACACCATATATTTT. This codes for CASSQDSGVGNTIYF.

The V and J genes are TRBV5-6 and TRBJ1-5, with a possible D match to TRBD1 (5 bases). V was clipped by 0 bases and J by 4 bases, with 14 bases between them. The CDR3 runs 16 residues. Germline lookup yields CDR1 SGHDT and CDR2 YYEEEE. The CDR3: CASSLAGGRGNQPQHF. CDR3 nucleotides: TGTGCCAGCAGCTTGGCCGGGGGTAGAGGTAATCAGCCCCAGCATTTT.

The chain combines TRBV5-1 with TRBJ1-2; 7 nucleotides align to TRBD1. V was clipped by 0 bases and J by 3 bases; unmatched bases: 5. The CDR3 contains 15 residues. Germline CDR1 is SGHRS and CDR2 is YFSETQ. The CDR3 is CASSLADREYYGYTF. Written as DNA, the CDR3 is TGCGCCAGCAGCTTGGCCGACAGGGAGTACTATGGCTACACCTTC.

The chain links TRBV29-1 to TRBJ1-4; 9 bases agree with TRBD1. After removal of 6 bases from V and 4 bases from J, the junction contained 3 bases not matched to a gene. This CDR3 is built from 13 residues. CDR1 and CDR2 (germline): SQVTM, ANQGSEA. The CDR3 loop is CSVTGGDNEKLFF. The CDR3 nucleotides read TGCAGCGTGACAGGGGGAGATAATGAAAAACTGTTTTTT. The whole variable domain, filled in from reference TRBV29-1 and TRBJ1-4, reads SAVISQKPSRDICQRGTSLTIQCQVDSQVTMMFWYRQQPGQSLTLIATANQGSEATYESGFVIDKFPISRPNLTFSTLTVSNMSPEDSSIYLCSVTGGDNEKLFFGSGTQLSVL.

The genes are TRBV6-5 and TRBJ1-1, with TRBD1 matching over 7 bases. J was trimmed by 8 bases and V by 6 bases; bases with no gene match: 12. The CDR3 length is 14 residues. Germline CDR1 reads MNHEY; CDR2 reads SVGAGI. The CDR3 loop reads CASRAHRGTLEAFF. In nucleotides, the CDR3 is TGTGCCAGCAGGGCCCACAGGGGAACGTTGGAAGCTTTCTTT.

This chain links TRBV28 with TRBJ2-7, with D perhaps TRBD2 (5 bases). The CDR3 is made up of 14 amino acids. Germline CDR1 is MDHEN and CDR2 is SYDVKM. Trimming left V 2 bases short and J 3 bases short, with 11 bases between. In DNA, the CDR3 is TGTGCCAGCAGTTTACCCAAAGACTACTACGAGCAGTACTTC. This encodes CASSLPKDYYEQYF.

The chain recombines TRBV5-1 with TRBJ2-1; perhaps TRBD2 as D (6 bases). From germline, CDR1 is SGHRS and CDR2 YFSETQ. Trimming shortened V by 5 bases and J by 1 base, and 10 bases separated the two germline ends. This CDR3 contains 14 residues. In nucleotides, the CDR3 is TGCGCCAGCAGTGGAGGGAATTCCTACAATGAGCAGTTCTTC. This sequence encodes CASSGGNSYNEQFF.

CDR3 in DNA: TGTGCCAGCAGCCCCTTCGCGGGGGGTTATCAGCCCCAGCATTTT. It specifies CASSPFAGGYQPQHF. The chain recombines TRBV7-2 with TRBJ1-5, with D perhaps TRBD1 (5 bases). The CDR3 totals 15 residues. V was shortened by 5 bases and J by 5 bases, with 16 bases between the two germline ends. Germline V gives CDR1 SGHTA, CDR2 FQGNSA.

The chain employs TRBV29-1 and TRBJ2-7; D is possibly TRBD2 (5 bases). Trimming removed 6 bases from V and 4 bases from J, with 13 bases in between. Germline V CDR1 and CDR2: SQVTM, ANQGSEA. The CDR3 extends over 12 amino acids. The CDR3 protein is CSVGIGVYEQYF. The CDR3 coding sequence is TGCAGCGTCGGGATCGGGGTTTACGAGCAGTACTTC.

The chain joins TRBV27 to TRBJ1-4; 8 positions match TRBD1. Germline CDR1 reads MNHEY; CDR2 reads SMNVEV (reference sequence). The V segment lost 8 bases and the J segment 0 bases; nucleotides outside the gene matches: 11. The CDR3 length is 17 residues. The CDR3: CASAHDRGHATNEKLFF. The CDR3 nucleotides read TGTGCCAGCGCTCACGACAGGGGCCATGCAACTAATGAAAAACTGTTTTTT.

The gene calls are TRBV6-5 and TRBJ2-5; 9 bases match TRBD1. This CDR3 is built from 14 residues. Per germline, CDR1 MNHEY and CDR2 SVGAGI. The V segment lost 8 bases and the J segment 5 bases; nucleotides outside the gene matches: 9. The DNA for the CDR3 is TGTGCCAGCGAGAGCGGACAGGGGTGGGAGACCCAGTACTTC. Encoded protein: CASESGQGWETQYF.

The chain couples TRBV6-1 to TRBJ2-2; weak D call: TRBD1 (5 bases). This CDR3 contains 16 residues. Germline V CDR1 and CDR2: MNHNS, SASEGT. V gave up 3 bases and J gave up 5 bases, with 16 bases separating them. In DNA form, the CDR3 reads TGTGCCAGCAGTGAGTCCCAGGGTGCAAATACCGGGGAGCTGTTTTTT. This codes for CASSESQGANTGELFF.

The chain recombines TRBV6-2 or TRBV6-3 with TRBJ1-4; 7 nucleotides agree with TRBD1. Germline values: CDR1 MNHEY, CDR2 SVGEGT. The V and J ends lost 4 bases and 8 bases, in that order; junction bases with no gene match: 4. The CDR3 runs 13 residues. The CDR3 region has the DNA TGTGCCAGCAGTTGGAGGGGGCGCGAAAAACTGTTTTTT. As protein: CASSWRGREKLFF.

Written as DNA, the CDR3 is TGTGCCAGCAGTGAATTAGTCGGGACTAGCTCCTACAATGAGCAGTTCTTC. This translates into CASSELVGTSSYNEQFF. The chain recombines TRBV6-1 with TRBJ2-1; 8 nucleotides align to TRBD2. From germline, CDR1 is MNHNS and CDR2 SASEGT. J lost 0 bases, V lost 2 bases, and 6 bases had no gene match. CDR3 size: 17 residues.

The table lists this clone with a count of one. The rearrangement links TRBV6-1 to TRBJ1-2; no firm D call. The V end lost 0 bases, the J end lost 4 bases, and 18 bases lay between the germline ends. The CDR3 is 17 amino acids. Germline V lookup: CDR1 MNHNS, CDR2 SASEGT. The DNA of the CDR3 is TGTGCCAGCAGTGAAGCGAGGCAAAGTAGTTTCCGCTATGGCTACACCTTC. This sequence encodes CASSEARQSSFRYGYTF.

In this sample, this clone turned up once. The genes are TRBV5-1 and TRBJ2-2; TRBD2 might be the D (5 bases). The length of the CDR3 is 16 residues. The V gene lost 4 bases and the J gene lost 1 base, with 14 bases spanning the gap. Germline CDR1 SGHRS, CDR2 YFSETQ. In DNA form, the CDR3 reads TGCGCCAGCAGCGACCGGGATCCTCTGAACACCGGGGAGCTGTTTTTT. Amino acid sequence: CASSDRDPLNTGELFF.

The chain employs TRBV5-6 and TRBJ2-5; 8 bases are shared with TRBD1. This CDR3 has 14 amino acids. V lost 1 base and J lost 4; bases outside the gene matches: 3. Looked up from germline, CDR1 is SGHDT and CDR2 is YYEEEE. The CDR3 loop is CASSLQQGVETQYF. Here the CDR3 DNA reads TGTGCCAGCAGCTTGCAACAGGGGGTAGAGACCCAGTACTTC.

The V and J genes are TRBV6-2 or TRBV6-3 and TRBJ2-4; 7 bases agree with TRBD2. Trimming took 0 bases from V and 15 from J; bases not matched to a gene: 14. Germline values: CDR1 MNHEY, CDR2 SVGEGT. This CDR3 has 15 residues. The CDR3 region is CASSYSYIYGGIWYF. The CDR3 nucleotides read TGTGCCAGCAGTTACTCCTATATCTACGGGGGGATTTGGTACTTC.

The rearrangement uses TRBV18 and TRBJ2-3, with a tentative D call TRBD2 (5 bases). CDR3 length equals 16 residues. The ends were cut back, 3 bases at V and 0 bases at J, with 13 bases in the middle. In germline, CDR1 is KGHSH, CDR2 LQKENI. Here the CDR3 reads CASSPRVQRSTDTQYF. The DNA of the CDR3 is TGTGCCAGCTCACCGAGGGTACAGCGGAGCACAGATACGCAGTATTTT.

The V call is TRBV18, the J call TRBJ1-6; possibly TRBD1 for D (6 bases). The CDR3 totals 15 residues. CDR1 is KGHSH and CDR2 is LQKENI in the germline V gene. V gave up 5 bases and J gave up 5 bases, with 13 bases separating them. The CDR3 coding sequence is TGTGCCAGCTCAAGCCGGGACAAGAATAATTCACCCCTCCACTTT. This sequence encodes CASSSRDKNNSPLHF. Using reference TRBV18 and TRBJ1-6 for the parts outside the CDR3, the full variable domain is NAGVMQNPRHLVRRRGQEARLRCSPMKGHSHVYWYRQLPEEGLKFMVYLQKENIIDESGMPKERFSAEFPKEGPSILRIQQVVRGDSAAYFCASSSRDKNNSPLHFGNGTRLTVT.

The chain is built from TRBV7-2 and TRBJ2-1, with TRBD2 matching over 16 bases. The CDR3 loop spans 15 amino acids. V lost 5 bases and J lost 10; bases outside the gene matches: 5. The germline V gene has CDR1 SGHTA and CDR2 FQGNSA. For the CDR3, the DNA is TGTGCCAGCAGCCCGGGACTAGCGGGAGGGCGCGAGCAGTTCTTC. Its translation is CASSPGLAGGREQFF.

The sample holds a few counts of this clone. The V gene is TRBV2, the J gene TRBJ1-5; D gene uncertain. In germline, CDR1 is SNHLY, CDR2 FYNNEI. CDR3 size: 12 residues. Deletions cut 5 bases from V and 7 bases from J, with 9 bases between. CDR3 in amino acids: CASSNAGQPQHF. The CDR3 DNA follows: TGTGCCAGCAGTAACGCGGGCCAGCCCCAGCATTTT.

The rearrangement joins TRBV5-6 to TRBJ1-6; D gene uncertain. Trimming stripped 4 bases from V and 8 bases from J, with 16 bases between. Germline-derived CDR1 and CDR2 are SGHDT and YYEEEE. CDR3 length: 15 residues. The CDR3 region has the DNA TGTGCCAGCAGCCAAAGGTTGAGTCGGGATTCACCCCTCCACTTT. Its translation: CASSQRLSRDSPLHF.

The CDR3: CASSPKGAGISGNTIYF. The CDR3 coding sequence is TGCGCCAGCAGCCCTAAGGGGGCGGGGATCTCTGGAAACACCATATATTTT. V gene TRBV5-1 combines with J gene TRBJ1-3; 7 nucleotides match TRBD1. With V trimmed by 4 bases and J by 0 bases, 10 bases remained unmatched. This CDR3 has 17 amino acids. CDR1 is SGHRS, CDR2 YFSETQ, per germline. Based on the CDR3 plus reference TRBV5-1 and TRBJ1-3, the full variable domain is KAGVTQTPRYLIKTRGQQVTLSCSPISGHRSVSWYQQTPGQGLQFLFEYFSETQRNKGNFPGRFSGRQFSNSRSEMNVSTLELGDSALYLCASSPKGAGISGNTIYFGEGSWLTVV.

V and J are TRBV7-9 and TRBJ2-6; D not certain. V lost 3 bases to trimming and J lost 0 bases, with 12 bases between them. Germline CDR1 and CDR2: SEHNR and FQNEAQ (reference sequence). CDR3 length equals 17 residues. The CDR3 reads CASSLSPEISGANVLTF. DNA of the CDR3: TGTGCCAGCAGCTTGAGTCCGGAGATCTCTGGGGCCAACGTCCTGACTTTC.

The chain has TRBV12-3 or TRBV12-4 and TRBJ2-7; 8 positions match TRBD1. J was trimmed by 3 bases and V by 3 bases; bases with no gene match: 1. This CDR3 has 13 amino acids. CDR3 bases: TGTGCCAGCAGTTTCGGACAGGGCTACGAGCAGTACTTC. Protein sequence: CASSFGQGYEQYF.